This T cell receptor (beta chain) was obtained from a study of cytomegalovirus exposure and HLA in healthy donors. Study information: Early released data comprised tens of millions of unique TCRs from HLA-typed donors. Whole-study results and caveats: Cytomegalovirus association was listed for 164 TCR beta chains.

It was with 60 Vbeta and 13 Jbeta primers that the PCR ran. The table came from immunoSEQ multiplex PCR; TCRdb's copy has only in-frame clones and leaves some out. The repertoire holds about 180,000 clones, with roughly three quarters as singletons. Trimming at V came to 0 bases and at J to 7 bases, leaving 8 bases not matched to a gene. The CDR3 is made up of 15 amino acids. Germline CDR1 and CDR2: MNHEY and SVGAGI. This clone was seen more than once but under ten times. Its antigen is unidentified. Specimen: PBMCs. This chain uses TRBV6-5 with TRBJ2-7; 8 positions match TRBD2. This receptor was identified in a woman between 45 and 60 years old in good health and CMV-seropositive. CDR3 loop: CASSYSGRGPREQYF. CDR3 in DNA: TGTGCCAGCAGTTACTCCGGGAGGGGCCCCCGGGAGCAGTACTTC.